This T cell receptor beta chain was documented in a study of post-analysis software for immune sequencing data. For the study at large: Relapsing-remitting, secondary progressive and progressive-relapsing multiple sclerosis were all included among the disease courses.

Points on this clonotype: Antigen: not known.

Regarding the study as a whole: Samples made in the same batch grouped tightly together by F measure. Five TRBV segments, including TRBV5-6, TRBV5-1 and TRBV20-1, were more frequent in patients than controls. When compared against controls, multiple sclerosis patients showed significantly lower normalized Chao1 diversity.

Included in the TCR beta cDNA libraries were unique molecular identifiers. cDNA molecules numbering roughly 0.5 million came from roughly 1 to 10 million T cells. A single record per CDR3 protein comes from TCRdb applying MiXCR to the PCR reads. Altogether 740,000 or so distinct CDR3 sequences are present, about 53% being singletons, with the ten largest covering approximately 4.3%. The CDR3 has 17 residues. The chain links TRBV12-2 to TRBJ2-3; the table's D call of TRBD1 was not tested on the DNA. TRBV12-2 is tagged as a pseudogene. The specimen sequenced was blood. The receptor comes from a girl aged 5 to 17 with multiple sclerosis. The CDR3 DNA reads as TGTGCAAGTCGCTCGAAAGTGGCCCAGGACAGAACAGATACGCAGTATTTT. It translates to CASRSKVAQDRTDTQYF.